These T cell receptor beta chains were read from a single sample in a study of technical replicates of blood from four donors. The method was immunoSEQ multiplex PCR; TCRdb's version includes in-frame clones alone and lacks a portion of them. The sample shows about 81,000 clones, about 94% of them seen only once. The sample consisted of T cells isolated from PBMCs. The source of these receptors is a human donor in good health. The CDR3 runs from the conserved cysteine through the conserved F or W. Fields, in order: D gene, clone size, J gene, V gene, CDR3 protein, CDR3 DNA. The D gene is left open where the match is weak. Rows give clone size only sometimes, using once, few, many, or a class for an expanded clone.

d_gene: NA
abundance: NA
j_gene: TRBJ1-1
v_gene: TRBV5-4
CDR3aa: CASSFGETEAFF
CDR3nt: TGTGCCAGCAGCTTCGGGGAAACCGAAGCTTTCTTT

d_gene: TRBD2
abundance: NA
j_gene: TRBJ2-2
v_gene: TRBV7-7
CDR3aa: CASSLAATGELFF
CDR3nt: TGTGCTAGCAGCCTAGCGGCCACCGGGGAGCTGTTTTTT

d_gene: TRBD2
abundance: NA
j_gene: TRBJ2-5
v_gene: TRBV27
CDR3aa: CASSWTSWGGQYF
CDR3nt: TGTGCCAGCAGTTGGACCTCCTGGGGGGGCCAGTACTTC

d_gene: TRBD1
abundance: NA
j_gene: TRBJ1-1
v_gene: TRBV2
CDR3aa: CASWGQLNTEAFF
CDR3nt: TGTGCCAGCTGGGGACAGTTGAACACTGAAGCTTTCTTT

d_gene: TRBD2
abundance: once
j_gene: TRBJ2-5
v_gene: TRBV25-1
CDR3aa: CASSERGSQETQYF
CDR3nt: TGTGCCAGCAGTGAGCGGGGGTCCCAAGAGACCCAGTACTTC

d_gene: NA
abundance: NA
j_gene: TRBJ2-5
v_gene: TRBV5-1
CDR3aa: CASSRDSLQETQYF
CDR3nt: TGCGCCAGCAGCCGGGACTCTCTCCAAGAGACCCAGTACTTC

d_gene: TRBD2
abundance: NA
j_gene: TRBJ2-1
v_gene: TRBV5-1
CDR3aa: CASSLALAGGNEQFF
CDR3nt: TGCGCCAGCAGCTTGGCCTTGGCGGGAGGCAATGAGCAGTTCTTC

d_gene: NA
abundance: NA
j_gene: TRBJ2-1
v_gene: TRBV7-3
CDR3aa: CASSRTRSSYNEQFF
CDR3nt: TGTGCCAGCAGCCGAACTAGGAGCTCCTACAATGAGCAGTTCTTC

d_gene: TRBD2
abundance: NA
j_gene: TRBJ2-7
v_gene: TRBV28
CDR3aa: CASSRLLAGTASYEQYF
CDR3nt: TGTGCCAGCAGCCGTCTCTTAGCGGGAACCGCCTCCTACGAGCAGTACTTC

d_gene: TRBD2
abundance: NA
j_gene: TRBJ2-1
v_gene: TRBV18
CDR3aa: CASSPADASGRYYNEQFF
CDR3nt: TGTGCCAGCTCACCTGCAGATGCTAGCGGGAGGTACTACAATGAGCAGTTCTTC

d_gene: NA
abundance: NA
j_gene: TRBJ2-5
v_gene: TRBV6-1
CDR3aa: CASKAGALETQYF
CDR3nt: TGTGCCAGCAAGGCAGGGGCCCTAGAGACCCAGTACTTC

d_gene: TRBD2
abundance: NA
j_gene: TRBJ2-3
v_gene: TRBV27
CDR3aa: CASSFLWAGLAGDADTQYF
CDR3nt: TGTGCCAGCAGTTTCCTGTGGGCAGGACTAGCGGGAGATGCAGATACGCAGTATTTT

d_gene: TRBD2
abundance: NA
j_gene: TRBJ2-3
v_gene: TRBV11-1
CDR3aa: CASSAAGRRTDTQYF
CDR3nt: TGTGCCAGCAGCGCAGCGGGACGACGCACAGATACGCAGTATTTT

d_gene: NA
abundance: NA
j_gene: TRBJ2-5
v_gene: TRBV20-1
CDR3aa: CTAVKLETQYF
CDR3nt: TGCACCGCGGTTAAGCTGGAGACCCAGTACTTC

d_gene: NA
abundance: NA
j_gene: TRBJ2-2
v_gene: TRBV7-3
CDR3aa: CASSSNGGNTGELFF
CDR3nt: TGTGCCAGCAGCTCCAACGGTGGGAACACCGGGGAGCTGTTTTTT

d_gene: NA
abundance: once
j_gene: TRBJ1-1
v_gene: TRBV7-9
CDR3aa: CASSLVGARGMNTEAFF
CDR3nt: TGTGCCAGCAGCTTAGTAGGGGCCAGGGGAATGAACACTGAAGCTTTCTTT

d_gene: NA
abundance: NA
j_gene: TRBJ2-7
v_gene: TRBV27
CDR3aa: CASSLGGATYEQYF
CDR3nt: TGTGCCAGCAGTTTAGGGGGGGCAACCTACGAGCAGTACTTC

d_gene: TRBD1
abundance: NA
j_gene: TRBJ1-2
v_gene: TRBV19
CDR3aa: CASSPSHLRGNGYTF
CDR3nt: TGTGCCAGTAGTCCTTCTCACCTCAGGGGGAATGGCTACACCTTC

d_gene: NA
abundance: NA
j_gene: TRBJ1-1
v_gene: TRBV25-1
CDR3aa: CASSEMARTEAFF
CDR3nt: TGTGCCAGCAGTGAAATGGCTAGGACTGAAGCTTTCTTT

d_gene: TRBD1
abundance: NA
j_gene: TRBJ1-2
v_gene: TRBV4-3
CDR3aa: CASSQDNLDRGYGYTF
CDR3nt: TGCGCCAGCAGCCAAGATAACCTGGACAGGGGTTACGGCTACACCTTC

d_gene: NA
abundance: once
j_gene: TRBJ2-1
v_gene: TRBV10-3
CDR3aa: CAIGTRDEQFF
CDR3nt: TGTGCCATCGGAACTAGAGATGAGCAGTTCTTC

d_gene: NA
abundance: NA
j_gene: TRBJ2-7
v_gene: TRBV6-6
CDR3aa: CASSYGGTDEQYF
CDR3nt: TGTGCCAGCAGTTACGGAGGTACAGACGAGCAGTACTTC

d_gene: NA
abundance: NA
j_gene: TRBJ2-2
v_gene: TRBV27
CDR3aa: CASRRGTGELFF
CDR3nt: TGTGCCAGCAGAAGGGGCACCGGGGAGCTGTTTTTT

d_gene: NA
abundance: NA
j_gene: TRBJ1-2
v_gene: TRBV6-1
CDR3aa: CASTDRYGYTF
CDR3nt: TGTGCCAGCACCGACAGGTATGGCTACACCTTC

d_gene: TRBD1
abundance: NA
j_gene: TRBJ1-2
v_gene: TRBV27
CDR3aa: CASSTGQGYGYTF
CDR3nt: TGTGCCAGCAGCACGGGACAGGGGTATGGCTACACCTTC

d_gene: TRBD2
abundance: NA
j_gene: TRBJ2-4
v_gene: TRBV5-1
CDR3aa: CASSLGLAGAKNIQYF
CDR3nt: TGCGCCAGCAGCTTGGGACTAGCGGGAGCCAAAAACATTCAGTACTTC

d_gene: TRBD1
abundance: NA
j_gene: TRBJ2-2
v_gene: TRBV19
CDR3aa: CASIPGQGPSGELFF
CDR3nt: TGTGCCAGTATTCCGGGACAGGGGCCGTCCGGGGAGCTGTTTTTT

d_gene: NA
abundance: once
j_gene: TRBJ2-7
v_gene: TRBV6-1
CDR3aa: CASSDLGPYEQYF
CDR3nt: TGTGCCAGCAGTGATCTTGGCCCCTACGAGCAGTACTTC

d_gene: NA
abundance: NA
j_gene: TRBJ1-5
v_gene: TRBV28
CDR3aa: CASSLVGLGQPQHF
CDR3nt: TGTGCCAGCAGTTTAGTTGGGCTCGGTCAGCCCCAGCATTTT

d_gene: NA
abundance: NA
j_gene: TRBJ2-6
v_gene: TRBV7-8
CDR3aa: CASSQWTSASGANVLTF
CDR3nt: TGTGCCAGCAGCCAATGGACTTCTGCCTCTGGGGCCAACGTCCTGACTTTC

d_gene: NA
abundance: once
j_gene: TRBJ2-7
v_gene: TRBV2
CDR3aa: CASSLHPATYEQYF
CDR3nt: TGTGCCAGCTCCCTTCATCCAGCGACCTACGAGCAGTACTTC

d_gene: NA
abundance: NA
j_gene: TRBJ1-1
v_gene: TRBV25-1
CDR3aa: CASRRDYGVTEAFF
CDR3nt: TGTGCCAGTCGAAGGGACTATGGGGTCACTGAAGCTTTCTTT

d_gene: TRBD1
abundance: NA
j_gene: TRBJ2-5
v_gene: TRBV9
CDR3aa: CASSGRQGNVETQYF
CDR3nt: TGTGCCAGCAGCGGAAGACAGGGTAATGTGGAGACCCAGTACTTC

d_gene: NA
abundance: NA
j_gene: TRBJ2-5
v_gene: TRBV2
CDR3aa: CASSDLPGARETQYF
CDR3nt: TGTGCCAGCAGTGACCTCCCGGGAGCTAGGGAGACCCAGTACTTC

d_gene: TRBD1
abundance: NA
j_gene: TRBJ2-1
v_gene: TRBV11-2
CDR3aa: CASSLTGEGNEQFF
CDR3nt: TGTGCCAGCAGCTTAACAGGGGAAGGGAATGAGCAGTTCTTC

d_gene: NA
abundance: NA
j_gene: TRBJ2-5
v_gene: TRBV7-2
CDR3aa: CASSLGWLEETQYF
CDR3nt: TGTGCCAGCAGCTTAGGCTGGCTAGAAGAGACCCAGTACTTC

d_gene: NA
abundance: NA
j_gene: TRBJ1-5
v_gene: TRBV7-2
CDR3aa: CASSLATGGGNQPQHF
CDR3nt: TGTGCCAGCAGCTTAGCGACGGGAGGAGGAAATCAGCCCCAGCATTTT

d_gene: TRBD1
abundance: NA
j_gene: TRBJ1-5
v_gene: TRBV19
CDR3aa: CASSMGQGRNQPQHF
CDR3nt: TGTGCCAGTAGTATGGGACAGGGACGCAATCAGCCCCAGCATTTT

d_gene: NA
abundance: few
j_gene: TRBJ1-3
v_gene: TRBV9
CDR3aa: CASSVDLSGNTIYF
CDR3nt: TGTGCCAGCAGCGTAGATCTCTCTGGAAACACCATATATTTT

d_gene: TRBD2
abundance: NA
j_gene: TRBJ2-3
v_gene: TRBV7-3
CDR3aa: CASSFSGTSTDTQYF
CDR3nt: TGTGCCAGCAGCTTTAGCGGGACTAGCACAGATACGCAGTATTTT

d_gene: NA
abundance: NA
j_gene: TRBJ1-1
v_gene: TRBV7-2
CDR3aa: CASSYMNTEAFF
CDR3nt: TGTGCCAGCAGCTACATGAACACTGAAGCTTTCTTT

d_gene: TRBD1
abundance: NA
j_gene: TRBJ1-1
v_gene: TRBV30
CDR3aa: CASQSQGVTEAFF
CDR3nt: TGTGCCTCTCAAAGTCAGGGGGTCACTGAAGCTTTCTTT

d_gene: TRBD1
abundance: NA
j_gene: TRBJ1-2
v_gene: TRBV10-3
CDR3aa: CAITTGGGDGYTF
CDR3nt: TGTGCCATCACTACAGGGGGCGGAGATGGCTACACCTTC

d_gene: TRBD1
abundance: NA
j_gene: TRBJ1-2
v_gene: TRBV29-1
CDR3aa: CSGFQGDYGYTF
CDR3nt: TGCAGCGGCTTCCAGGGGGACTATGGCTACACCTTC

d_gene: TRBD1
abundance: NA
j_gene: TRBJ2-7
v_gene: TRBV30
CDR3aa: CAWSIRTGDEQYF
CDR3nt: TGTGCCTGGAGTATTAGGACAGGGGACGAGCAGTACTTC

d_gene: NA
abundance: once
j_gene: TRBJ2-5
v_gene: TRBV11-3
CDR3aa: CASSLGPRTQYF
CDR3nt: TGTGCCAGCAGCTTAGGGCCCCGGACCCAGTACTTC

d_gene: TRBD1
abundance: NA
j_gene: TRBJ2-1
v_gene: TRBV9
CDR3aa: CASSVDWQGAYEQFF
CDR3nt: TGTGCCAGCAGCGTAGACTGGCAGGGGGCTTATGAGCAGTTCTTC

d_gene: TRBD2
abundance: NA
j_gene: TRBJ2-7
v_gene: TRBV5-1
CDR3aa: CASTGSWDLADPSYEQYF
CDR3nt: TGCGCCAGCACAGGGTCCTGGGATCTAGCGGACCCTTCCTACGAGCAGTACTTC

d_gene: TRBD1
abundance: NA
j_gene: TRBJ2-7
v_gene: TRBV5-1
CDR3aa: CASSPGGQGNYEQYF
CDR3nt: TGCGCCAGCAGCCCGGGGGGACAGGGTAACTACGAGCAGTACTTC

d_gene: NA
abundance: NA
j_gene: TRBJ2-2
v_gene: TRBV5-4
CDR3aa: CASSLGVAGELFF
CDR3nt: TGTGCCAGCAGCTTGGGAGTGGCCGGGGAGCTGTTTTTT

d_gene: NA
abundance: once
j_gene: TRBJ1-1
v_gene: TRBV6-5
CDR3aa: CASSYWGQSNTEAFF
CDR3nt: TGTGCCAGCAGTTACTGGGGGCAAAGTAACACTGAAGCTTTCTTT

d_gene: NA
abundance: NA
j_gene: TRBJ1-2
v_gene: TRBV7-3
CDR3aa: CASSFNLLTAPDNYGYTF
CDR3nt: TGTGCCAGCAGCTTTAACCTACTGACAGCTCCGGATAACTATGGCTACACCTTC

d_gene: TRBD2
abundance: NA
j_gene: TRBJ2-1
v_gene: TRBV5-1
CDR3aa: CASSFRRLAVDNEQFF
CDR3nt: TGCGCCAGCAGCTTCCGTCGACTAGCGGTAGACAATGAGCAGTTCTTC

d_gene: TRBD1
abundance: NA
j_gene: TRBJ1-1
v_gene: TRBV6-1
CDR3aa: CASSKQGSTEAFF
CDR3nt: TGTGCCAGCAGCAAACAGGGGAGCACTGAAGCTTTCTTT

d_gene: NA
abundance: NA
j_gene: TRBJ1-2
v_gene: TRBV7-9
CDR3aa: CASSYPGVMDYTF
CDR3nt: TGTGCCAGCAGCTACCCGGGGGTAATGGATTACACCTTC